This note documents a single T cell receptor (beta chain) sequence. Only patients with CD8+CD57+ cell expansion on flow cytometry were chosen for sequencing. The sample comes from a study of CD8+CD57+ T cells in acquired aplastic anemia. CDR3 and TCR beta VDJ profiling relied on genomic DNA as the template. TCRdb processed the reads anew with MiXCR; each CDR3 protein has one entry. The sample yields 150,000 to 200,000 distinct CDR3 sequences, nearly 50% seen once. Germline-derived CDR1 and CDR2 are ENHRY and SYGVKD. The CDR3 runs to 17 residues. The trim removed 2 bases at V and 0 bases at J, leaving 5 bases unmatched.

This chain joins TRBV10-3 and TRBJ1-5; 9 bases are shared with TRBD1. The sequence derives from a human donor with aplastic anemia. The sample comprised sorted CD4+, CD8+, or CD8+CD57+ T cells (not recorded which) from PBMCs. The chain's CDR3 is CAISERDREISNQPQHF. Written as DNA, the CDR3 is TGTGCCATCAGTGAGAGGGACAGGGAGATTAGCAATCAGCCCCAGCATTTT.